The 27 T cell receptor beta chains below were found in one sample sequenced in a study of shared clonotypes between healthy human individuals. This table comes from immunoSEQ multiplex PCR, and its TCRdb copy is limited to in-frame clones, with some not included. The sample includes millions of clones, 93% of them seen just once. The material sequenced was naive CD4+ T cells from PBMCs. Subset meaning: CD45RA+ positively selected. The receptors originated from a man aged 18-30 years in good health. Some clones in this sample may be carry-over from other donors' samples.

The chain's CDR3 is CASSPDGSNQPQHF. CDR3 DNA sequence: TGTGCCAGCAGCCCGGACGGTAGCAATCAGCCCCAGCATTTT. The chain recombines TRBV7-9 with TRBJ1-5; D is undetermined. CDR1 and CDR2 (germline): SEHNR, FQNEAQ (reference sequence). The CDR3 is 14 residues long. V lost 5 bases, J lost 0 bases, and 8 bases lay in between.

The CDR3 DNA follows: TGTGCCATCAGTGACCGACTAGCGGGAGGGGGCAATGAGCAGTTCTTC. This translates into CAISDRLAGGGNEQFF. The chain joins TRBV10-3 to TRBJ2-1, with 14 bases identical to TRBD2. V was clipped by 3 bases and J by 6 bases; unmatched bases: 4. The CDR3 length is 16 residues. Germline loops: CDR1 ENHRY, CDR2 SYGVKD.

The chain links TRBV19 to TRBJ2-1; 8 bases are shared with TRBD2. J was trimmed by 5 bases and V by 1 base; bases with no gene match: 7. The CDR3 is 16 amino acids. Germline V lookup: CDR1 LNHDA, CDR2 SQIVND (reference sequence). The CDR3 region has the DNA TGTGCCAGTAGTATAGCCGGCGGGAGGATCCACAATGAGCAGTTCTTC. It is translated as CASSIAGGRIHNEQFF. Combining the CDR3 with reference TRBV19 and TRBJ2-1 gives the whole variable domain DGGITQSPKYLFRKEGQNVTLSCEQNLNHDAMYWYRQDPGQGLRLIYYSQIVNDFQKGDIAEGYSVSREKKESFPLTVTSAQKNPTAFYLCASSIAGGRIHNEQFFGPGTRLTVL.

This chain links TRBV4-3 with TRBJ1-1; no definite D call. V dropped 0 bases and J dropped 5 bases, with 10 bases sitting between them. CDR1 and CDR2 (germline): LGHNA, YSLEER. CDR3 length equals 14 residues. DNA for the CDR3: TGCGCCAGCAGCCAAGACAAAAGGTTTACTGAAGCTTTCTTT. This sequence encodes CASSQDKRFTEAFF.

The CDR3 DNA sequence: TGTGCCTGGAATACAGGGGCCGATAATGAAAAACTGTTTTTT. Translated, it gives CAWNTGADNEKLFF. The rearrangement links TRBV30 to TRBJ1-4, with 7 nucleotides matching TRBD1. CDR1 and CDR2 (germline): GTSNPN, SVGIG (reference sequence). Losses at the gene ends were 4 bases for V and 4 bases for J; bases not matched to a gene: 6. CDR3 length: 14 residues.

The rearrangement joins TRBV4-2 to TRBJ2-1; 7 bases agree with TRBD1. J lost 3 bases, V lost 1 base, and 15 bases had no gene match. Germline V gives CDR1 LGHNA, CDR2 YNFKEQ. This CDR3 has 19 residues. The CDR3 is CASSQGRQGISSFYNEQFF. The CDR3 DNA reads TGTGCCAGCAGCCAAGGCCGACAGGGTATATCCTCTTTCTACAATGAGCAGTTCTTC.

The DNA for the CDR3 is TGTGCCAGCAGCAAGGACAGGGGGCGCACCTACGAGCAGTACTTC. Translation gives CASSKDRGRTYEQYF. The chain links TRBV7-3 to TRBJ2-7, with TRBD1 identical over 11 bases. This CDR3 is built from 15 residues. Germline CDR1 reads SGHTA; CDR2 reads FQGTGA. With 5 bases clipped from V and 2 bases from J, the junction kept 5 bases outside the gene matches.

The CDR3 here is CSVEDANVLTF. The CDR3 region has the DNA TGCAGCGTTGAAGATGCTAACGTCCTGACTTTC. The V gene is TRBV29-1, the J gene TRBJ2-6, with no clear D. CDR3 length: 11 amino acids. Germline V lookup: CDR1 SQVTM, CDR2 ANQGSEA. Trimming took 0 bases from V and 10 from J, leaving 4 bases between them. Supplemented by reference TRBV29-1 and TRBJ2-6, the full variable domain reads SAVISQKPSRDICQRGTSLTIQCQVDSQVTMMFWYRQQPGQSLTLIATANQGSEATYESGFVIDKFPISRPNLTFSTLTVSNMSPEDSSIYLCSVEDANVLTFGAGSRLTVL.

The chain is built from TRBV7-2 and TRBJ1-2; tentative D call: TRBD1 (6 bases). CDR1 is SGHTA and CDR2 is FQGNSA in the germline V gene. The germline V and J ends were trimmed by 1 base and 4 bases, with 10 bases remaining between them. This CDR3 is 14 amino acids long. The CDR3 region has the DNA TGTGCCAGCAGCTTAGAGCAGGGGACCTATGGCTACACCTTC. This encodes CASSLEQGTYGYTF.

To note about this clone: Other DNA sequences in the same sample also yield this CDR3. CDR3 amino acids: CASSYSRAPYEQYF. For the CDR3, the DNA is TGTGCCAGCAGTTACTCCAGGGCCCCCTACGAGCAGTACTTC. V is TRBV6-6 and J is TRBJ2-7; TRBD1 is a possible D gene (5 bases). The CDR3 has 14 residues. V lost 0 bases and J lost 2, with 8 bases in between. Germline CDR1 and CDR2: MNHNY and SVGAGI (reference sequence).

This chain links TRBV6-4 with TRBJ2-7, with D maybe TRBD1 (5 bases). Trimming cost V 3 bases and J 2 bases, with 8 bases left between them. CDR1 and CDR2 (germline): MRHNA, SNTAGT. The CDR3 runs to 13 residues. The CDR3 reads CASSEGEPYEQYF. The CDR3 nucleotides are TGTGCCAGCAGTGAAGGGGAACCCTACGAGCAGTACTTC.

V usage is TRBV6-6 and J usage is TRBJ1-2; no clear D gene. The V gene's germline CDR1 is MNHNY and CDR2 SVGAGI (reference sequence). This CDR3 region has 12 residues. Trimming cost V 2 bases and J 8 bases, with 9 bases left between them. The CDR3 DNA reads as TGTGCCAGCAGTTACGAGGGATCGGGCTACACCTTC. Protein: CASSYEGSGYTF.

The CDR3 is CASSVQGPTDTQYF. The DNA of the CDR3 is TGTGCCAGCAGCGTACAGGGCCCCACAGATACGCAGTATTTT. V gene TRBV28 combines with J gene TRBJ2-3, with TRBD1 as a possible D gene (6 bases). Trimming took off 6 bases at V and 2 bases at J, with 12 bases between the two ends. The CDR3 totals 14 residues. Germline CDR1 MDHEN, CDR2 SYDVKM.

The CDR3 reads CASTRLLQGLWGQYF. As DNA, the CDR3 is TGCGCCAGCACCCGATTGCTTCAGGGCCTTTGGGGGCAGTACTTC. The chain has TRBV5-1 and TRBJ2-7; TRBD1 is a possible D gene (5 bases). Germline V CDR1 and CDR2: SGHRS, YFSETQ. The CDR3 has 15 residues. Trimming shortened V by 6 bases and J by 9 bases, and 25 bases separated the two germline ends.

The rearrangement uses TRBV6-4 and TRBJ2-1; 7 nucleotides line up with TRBD2. Germline values: CDR1 MRHNA, CDR2 SNTAGT. This CDR3 contains 15 residues. V lost 1 base, J lost 9 bases, and 9 bases stayed unmatched. Written as DNA, the CDR3 is TGTGCCAGCAGTGACTTCTTGGCGGGAGTTTCTGAGCAGTTCTTC. This codes for CASSDFLAGVSEQFF.

The CDR3 loop reads CASSNTGTGADTQYF. The DNA for the CDR3 is TGCGCCAGCAGCAACACCGGGACAGGTGCGGATACGCAGTATTTT. This sequence joins TRBV5-1 and TRBJ2-3; TRBD1 matches at 8 bases. J gave up 6 bases and V 4 bases, and 10 bases lay outside the gene matches. CDR1 is SGHRS, CDR2 YFSETQ, per germline. The CDR3 totals 15 residues.

The J gene is TRBJ2-2, the V gene TRBV5-1; D remains ambiguous. CDR1 SGHRS and CDR2 YFSETQ come from the germline V gene. Trimming took 1 base from V and 6 from J, leaving 10 bases between them. The CDR3 has 14 amino acids. Written as DNA, the CDR3 is TGCGCCAGCAGCTTGCAATCGGTGCCCGGGGAGCTGTTTTTT. This sequence encodes CASSLQSVPGELFF.

The genes are TRBV2 and TRBJ2-2, with D possibly TRBD2 on 6 matching bases. The germline gives CDR1 SNHLY, CDR2 FYNNEI. This CDR3 has 15 residues. Between the trimmed V and J ends, which lost 6 bases and 1 base, there was a span of 12 bases. The CDR3 loop reads CASRDGTENTGELFF. The CDR3 coding sequence is TGTGCCAGCAGGGACGGGACTGAGAACACCGGGGAGCTGTTTTTT.

In its sample, this clone was seen once. This chain uses TRBV29-1 with TRBJ2-7; D unresolved. CDR1 SQVTM and CDR2 ANQGSEA come from the germline V gene. V was shortened by 8 bases and J by 1 base, with 15 bases between the two germline ends. The CDR3 is made up of 13 amino acids. This chain's CDR3 is CSLGVKGSYEQYF. For the CDR3, the DNA is TGCAGCTTAGGCGTTAAAGGGTCCTACGAGCAGTACTTC.

V is TRBV6-1 and J is TRBJ1-3; D may be TRBD1 (5 bases). CDR1 is MNHNS, CDR2 SASEGT, per germline. The CDR3 runs to 14 residues. The V gene lost 10 bases and the J gene lost 0 bases, with 13 bases spanning the gap. DNA for the CDR3: TGTGCCACCCGAGTTGGGGGCTCTGGAAACACCATATATTTT. Translation gives CATRVGGSGNTIYF.

The chain is built from TRBV6-4 and TRBJ2-1; 12 nucleotides align to TRBD2. J lost 9 bases, V lost 10 bases, and 7 bases had no gene match. CDR1 MRHNA and CDR2 SNTAGT come from the germline V gene. CDR3 size: 13 residues. This chain's CDR3 is CATALAGGSEQFF. Written as DNA, the CDR3 is TGTGCCACGGCACTAGCGGGAGGAAGTGAGCAGTTCTTC.

V usage is TRBV25-1 and J usage is TRBJ2-7; TRBD1 matches at 7 bases. This CDR3 has 14 residues. Per germline, CDR1 MGHDK and CDR2 SYGVNS. V gave up 8 bases and J gave up 3 bases; unmatched junction bases: 10. CDR3 in DNA: TGTGCCAGCCGCTCCTGGGACAGTAACTACGAGCAGTACTTC. Its translation: CASRSWDSNYEQYF.

This clone was counted once. The V and J genes are TRBV6-1 and TRBJ2-1; 10 bases are a match to TRBD2. The CDR3 spans 14 residues. With 4 bases clipped from V and 8 bases from J, the junction kept 5 bases outside the gene matches. CDR1 MNHNS and CDR2 SASEGT come from the germline V gene. The CDR3 sequence: CASSVLAGVYEQFF. CDR3 DNA: TGTGCCAGCAGTGTTCTAGCGGGAGTTTATGAGCAGTTCTTC.

This clone has just a few counts. In the same sample, other DNA sequences code for this CDR3. This chain uses TRBV30 with TRBJ1-5; D not certain. Per the germline V gene, CDR1 is GTSNPN and CDR2 is SVGIG (reference sequence). The ends were cut back, 1 base at V and 0 bases at J, with 4 bases in the middle. There are 13 residues in the CDR3. CDR3 sequence (DNA): TGTGCCTGGAGTGGGGATAGCAATCAGCCCCAGCATTTT. This gives the protein CAWSGDSNQPQHF.

The J gene is TRBJ1-1, the V gene TRBV11-3; unclear D gene. The CDR3 is 14 residues long. The V gene's germline CDR1 is SGHNT and CDR2 YENEEA. Trimming took 5 bases from V and 3 from J, leaving 13 bases between them. CDR3 sequence reads: CASSPGATYTEAFF. In DNA form, the CDR3 reads TGTGCCAGCAGCCCCGGCGCCACCTACACTGAAGCTTTCTTT.

The V gene is TRBV11-1, the J gene TRBJ1-4, with TRBD1 matching 7 bases. Germline values: CDR1 SGHAT, CDR2 FQDESV (reference sequence). The CDR3 loop spans 14 amino acids. The V segment lost 5 bases and the J segment 5 bases; nucleotides outside the gene matches: 5. CDR3 sequence (DNA): TGTGCCAGCAGCCAGGACAGGACAAATGAAAAACTGTTTTTT. Translated: CASSQDRTNEKLFF.

This chain uses TRBV7-3 with TRBJ2-2, with D possibly matching TRBD2 (5 bases). This CDR3 contains 15 residues. The ends were cut back, 0 bases at V and 6 bases at J, with 11 bases in the middle. Germline CDR1 is SGHTA and CDR2 is FQGTGA. The CDR3 here is CASSLTGIGAGELFF. CDR3 in DNA: TGTGCCAGCAGCTTAACCGGGATTGGAGCCGGGGAGCTGTTTTTT. Supplemented by reference TRBV7-3 and TRBJ2-2, the full variable domain reads GAGVSQTPSNKVTEKGKYVELRCDPISGHTALYWYRQSLGQGPEFLIYFQGTGAADDSGLPNDRFFAVRPEGSVSTLKIQRTERGDSAVYLCASSLTGIGAGELFFGEGSRLTVL.